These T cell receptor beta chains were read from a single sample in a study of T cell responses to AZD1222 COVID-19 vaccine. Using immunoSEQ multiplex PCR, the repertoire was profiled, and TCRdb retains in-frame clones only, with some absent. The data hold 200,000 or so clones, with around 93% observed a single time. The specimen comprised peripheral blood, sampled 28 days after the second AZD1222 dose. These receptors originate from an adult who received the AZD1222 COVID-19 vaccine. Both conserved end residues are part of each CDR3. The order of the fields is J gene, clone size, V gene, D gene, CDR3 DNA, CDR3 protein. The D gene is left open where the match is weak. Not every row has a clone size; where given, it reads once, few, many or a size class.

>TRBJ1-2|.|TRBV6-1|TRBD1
TGTGCCAGCAGTGACCCGGGACAGTGGGATTATGGCTACACCTTC
CASSDPGQWDYGYTF
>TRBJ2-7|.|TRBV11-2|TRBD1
TGTGCCAGCAGCTTTCGGACAGGGTCTACCGAGCAGTACTTC
CASSFRTGSTEQYF
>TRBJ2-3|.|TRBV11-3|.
TGTGCCAGCAGCCCTGGGGGGTCGCTCGGCACAGATACGCAGTATTTT
CASSPGGSLGTDTQYF
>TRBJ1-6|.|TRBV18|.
TGTGCCAGCTCACCAGGCAGGGATAATTCACCCCTCCACTTT
CASSPGRDNSPLHF
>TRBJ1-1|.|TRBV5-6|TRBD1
TGTGCCAGCAGCCTACTCGACAGGGAGAACACTGAAGCTTTCTTT
CASSLLDRENTEAFF
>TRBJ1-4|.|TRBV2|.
TGTGCCAGCAGTGCGGTAGGAGCTAATGAAAAACTGTTTTTT
CASSAVGANEKLFF
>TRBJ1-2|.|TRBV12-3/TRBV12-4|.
TGTGCCAGCAGTGCTACTAACTATGGCTACACCTTC
CASSATNYGYTF
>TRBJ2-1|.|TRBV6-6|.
TGTGCCAGCCAGGGGACTGAGCAGTTCTTC
CASQGTEQFF
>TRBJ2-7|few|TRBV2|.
TGTGCCAGCAGGAACTACGAGCAGTACTTC
CASRNYEQYF
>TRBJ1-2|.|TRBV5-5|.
TGTGCCAGCAGCCCCGATCTCAGTAACTATGGCTACACCTTC
CASSPDLSNYGYTF
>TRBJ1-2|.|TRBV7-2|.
TGTGCCAGCAGCTTAGTATGGGCGGGGACGAACTATGGCTACACCTTC
CASSLVWAGTNYGYTF
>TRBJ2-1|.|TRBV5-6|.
TGTGCCAGCTCGAGACCGGGGCGGGGCTACAATGAGCAGTTCTTC
CASSRPGRGYNEQFF
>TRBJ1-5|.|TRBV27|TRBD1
TGTGCCTCCGGCAAGACAGGGGGAAATCAGCCCCAGCATTTT
CASGKTGGNQPQHF
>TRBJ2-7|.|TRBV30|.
TGTGCCTGGAGCAGGGGCGCCTCCTACGAGCAGTACTTC
CAWSRGASYEQYF
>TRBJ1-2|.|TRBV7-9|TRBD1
TGTGCCAGCAGCTTAGGGACAGGGGCTGGCTACACCTTC
CASSLGTGAGYTF
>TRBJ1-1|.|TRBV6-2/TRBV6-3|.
TGTGCCAGCAGTTACGGAACTGAAGCTTTCTTT
CASSYGTEAFF
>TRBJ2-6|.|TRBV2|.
TGTGCTAGCAGGGACGGGGCCAACGTCCTGACTTTC
CASRDGANVLTF
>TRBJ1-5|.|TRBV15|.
TGTGCCACCCCCCCGGCCCATAGCAATCAGCCCCAGCATTTT
CATPPAHSNQPQHF
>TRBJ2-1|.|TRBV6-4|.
TGTGCCAGCAGTGTCGAGCCTTACAATGAGCAGTTCTTC
CASSVEPYNEQFF
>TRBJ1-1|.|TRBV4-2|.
TGTGCCAGCAGCCAGACAGTGAACACTGAAGCTTTCTTT
CASSQTVNTEAFF
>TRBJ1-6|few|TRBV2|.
TGTGCCAGCAACGAGGGTCACGGCTCACCCCTCCACTTT
CASNEGHGSPLHF
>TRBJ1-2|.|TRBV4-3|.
TGCGCCAGCAGCCAAGGGCAGGGCCCCTATGGCTACACCTTC
CASSQGQGPYGYTF
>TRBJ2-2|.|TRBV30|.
TGTGCCTGGAGTATGGGGGGCTTGAACACCGGGGAGCTGTTTTTT
CAWSMGGLNTGELFF
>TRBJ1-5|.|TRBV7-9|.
TGTGCCAGCAGCTTAGGTTCCGGGAGGAATCAGCCCCAGCATTTT
CASSLGSGRNQPQHF
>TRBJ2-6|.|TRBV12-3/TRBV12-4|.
TGTGCCAGCAGTTCCTCTGGGGCCAACGTCCTGACTTTC
CASSSSGANVLTF
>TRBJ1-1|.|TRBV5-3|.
TGTGCCAGAACCAGGGGGAACACTGAAGCTTTCTTT
CARTRGNTEAFF
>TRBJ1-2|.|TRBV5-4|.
TGTGCCAGCAGCTTGGCTGGGGGCGGTGGCTACACCTTC
CASSLAGGGGYTF
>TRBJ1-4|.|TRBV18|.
TGTGCCAGCTCACCTTCCGGTGTTAATGAAAAACTGTTTTTT
CASSPSGVNEKLFF
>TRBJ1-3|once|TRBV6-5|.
TGTGCAACCCTGTCCAGGGGAAGCTCTGGAAACACCATATATTTT
CATLSRGSSGNTIYF
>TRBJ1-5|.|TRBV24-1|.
TGTGCCACCAGTGATTTAACGGGCAATCAGCCCCAGCATTTT
CATSDLTGNQPQHF